This TCR beta chain derives from a study of cytomegalovirus exposure and HLA in healthy donors (dated by TCRdb to 2016 to 2017). Concerning the study at large: An earlier analysis of several hundred of the donors reported about 260 Gb of sequence data and roughly 120 million unique TCR beta sequences obtained from around 170 million T cells. The T cell repertoires of about 700 subjects were profiled by immunosequencing and related to cytomegalovirus serostatus. A later genetic analysis took genome-wide SNP genotypes for 398 of the 666 donors and used that subset as a discovery cohort. Besides the first cohort of more than 650 subjects, a separate validation cohort made up of 120 different subjects was used. Alongside the repertoire data, information on donor age, sex, ethnicity and CMV serostatus was compiled. The study was designed to test whether signatures of past pathogen exposure could be identified by cataloging public T cell receptors. Rather than using new phenotypic data, the later analysis identified candidate immune exposures from TCR beta sequences and from how often those sequences occurred across donors. The study combined high-throughput TCR immunosequencing, statistical association of individual TCRs with disease status, and machine learning to predict cytomegalovirus infection status. An early release covering roughly 600 HLA-typed donors comprised about 320 gigabases of sequencing data and roughly 85 million unique TCR sequences. To decide whether each TCR beta V gene segment behaved as functional or pseudogenic, an earlier analysis of some 540 of the donors relied on high-throughput TCR beta sequencing. To study patterns of TCR occurrence, a later analysis re-analyzed previously published TCR beta repertoires from hundreds of donors and added high-resolution HLA genotyping. Because of strong linkage in the cohort, five DR-DQ haplotypes were treated as single units for association and clustering. Of the roughly 400 genotyped donors, over 70% fell in the genetic ancestry cluster associated with self-reported Caucasian donors. The number of donors typed differed by locus, with about 629-630 for A, B, C, DRB1 and DQB1, roughly 550 for DQA1, under 610 for DPA1, and approximately 470 for DPB1. Across approximately 400 genotyped donors of the cohort, an average of approximately 200,000 unique TCR beta nucleotide sequences per donor were sequenced, and roughly 17% of those sequences were non-productive. Every repertoire in the discovery cohort had been generated on one and the same sequencing platform. Both class I and class II loci were covered by HLA typing, at four-digit resolution.

Study-wide conclusions, independent of this receptor: According to the authors, the approach could potentially be generalized to other disease states and immunological phenotypes. Most CMV-associated TCR beta chains appeared to be HLA-restricted in a later analysis, and the HLA associations seemed to be driven largely by CMV exposure. The cohort was sequenced for TCR beta chains only, and without alpha or paired-chain data the features that could be detected were limited. HLA typing was unavailable for some donors at each locus, so association tests used only the typed subset. In a later genetic analysis, a missense DCLRE1C variant was associated with V-gene and J-gene trimming of TCR beta chains, and the association was replicated in an independent cohort. A cluster of highly shared sequence variants was judged likely to be a technical artifact of the sequencing pipeline. In an earlier analysis of under 600 of the donors, most TCR beta V segments were observed in productive rearrangements about 87% or about 30% of the time, broadly matching IMGT annotations. A later analysis found that TCR association rates varied across HLA loci, with DRB1 alleles showing the most associated TCRs and HLA-C alleles the fewest. Assigning TCR associations to individual alleles was difficult when HLA alleles, especially DR and DQ, strongly co-occurred. A further reported finding was that TCR beta sequences accurately predicted the HLA-A and HLA-B alleles for most subjects in the first cohort. Sequencing depth was assumed to be roughly uniform across donors in the presence/absence analyses, though that assumption may not hold. The study gave a list of some 150 TCR beta chains associated with cytomegalovirus. Because counts were too low, around 17 rarely observed V segments, including chromosome 9 orphons, were left out of the earlier analysis of approximately 580 of the donors. Because the 87-base-pair reads could not distinguish some IMGT-functional V segments, including TRBV6-2 and TRBV6-3, those segments were excluded. In a later genetic analysis, fewer N-insertions in productive TCRs were reported among donors in an Asian-associated ancestry cluster than the approximately 670-donor mean. The only immune exposure information available for the cohort was CMV serostatus. In a later analysis, several top co-occurrence clusters were reported to appear linked to parvovirus B19, influenza, CMV and Epstein-Barr virus. Correlated functional status among segregating V segments might reflect linkage disequilibrium, but an unknown experimental factor could not be ruled out. Compared with equally common non-associated chains, HLA-associated TCR beta chains in a later analysis were more clonally expanded and had lower generation probabilities. The classifier was reported to diagnose cytomegalovirus status with high specificity and sensitivity in both the original and validation cohorts. In vitro tests confirmed that three of the cytomegalovirus-associated TCR beta chains recognize cytomegalovirus antigens. Most TCR sequences were seen in very few donors, while some public TCRs were found in many individuals. At a false discovery rate of 0.05, a later analysis linked 16,951 TCR beta sequences to specific HLA alleles.

The protocol used for the library was the immunoSEQ multiplex PCR assay. The multiplex PCR relied on a mix of 60 forward primers for TCR Vbeta segments and 13 reverse primers for TCR Jbeta segments. The CDR3 region of rearranged TCR beta genes was amplified from genomic DNA with a multiplex PCR assay. Amplified TCR beta libraries were sequenced as 87-base-pair reads on the Illumina HiSeq System. Concerning the study's data processing: A later analysis tallied roughly 76 million unique TCR beta chains across the 640 or so repertoires, and approximately 11 million of those chains were shared by two or more donors. Raw reads were error-corrected and collapsed into unique sequences with a nearest-neighbor algorithm that merged closely related sequences to remove PCR and sequencing errors. Alignment of CDR3 sequences to IMGT reference sequences was used to assign V, D and J gene segments. For a sequence to be retained, a match of at least six nucleotides to both a V gene segment and a J gene segment was required. Rearrangements were classified as productive when the CDR3 lacked stop codons and remained in frame with V and J, and all other rearrangements were classified as non-productive. CDR3 was defined by IMGT convention, running from the second conserved V-encoded cysteine to the conserved J-encoded phenylalanine. In an earlier analysis of more than 550 of the donors, sequences lacking an unambiguous match to a single V gene segment were excluded. In an earlier analysis of some 590 of the donors, a V segment was called functional when productive rearrangements were above 56.7%, and segregating when the standard deviation between donors exceeded 5%. A statistical classification framework was developed to diagnose cytomegalovirus status using the catalog of TCR beta chain sequences. In a later analysis, V and J genes were assigned by comparing TCR nucleotide sequences against IMGT/GENE-DB human TR gene sequences. The TCRdist pipeline was used in a later analysis to assign CDR3 sequences and most-parsimonious VDJ recombination scenarios. In a later analysis, each TCR beta chain was defined by its CDR3 amino acid sequence together with its V-gene family, and reads without a unique V-gene family were excluded. To address suspected cross-contamination and a sequencing artifact, a later analysis removed approximately 590 highly shared, low-generation-probability nucleotide sequences. In a later analysis, a clonal expansion index was calculated for each public chain from normalized within-repertoire ranks of inferred template counts. In a later analysis, generation probabilities were computed with a VDJ recombination model fitted to out-of-frame rearrangements, and the resulting probabilities were checked against IGoR. In a later analysis, TCR-TCR, TCR-HLA and TCR-CMV co-occurrence was scored with hypergeometric tests, and a repertoire-size bias correction was applied to TCR pairs. A later analysis estimated false discovery rates by permuting HLA or CMV assignments 20 times. In a later analysis, co-occurring TCRs were grouped using DBSCAN, and TCRdist sequence similarity was added for clustering within HLA-allele-positive subsets. Co-occurrence clustering excluded repertoires with fewer than 30,000 or more than 120,000 public chains, plus five with anomalous nucleotide sharing. TCRdb limited this immuneACCESS table to in-frame rearrangements with V and J called. A share of clones is missing; checked studies link under half to unresolved V genes, and the rest is unexplained. Clonal size and the V and J genes are those of that table, whereas D and trimming came from the DNA. The table of this sample itemizes tens of thousands of clones. The ten biggest clones cover roughly 2.8% of the sample.

CDR1 and CDR2 were assigned from the germline V gene as SQVTM and ANQGSEA. At the junction V is shortened by 5 bases and J by 3 bases, with 10 bases in between. There are 13 amino acids in the CDR3, from cysteine to phenylalanine inclusive. Just CDR3 DNA is preserved here, 39 bases in frame from base 1. The cohort consisted of 666 healthy bone marrow donors. Cohort members were all nominally healthy when sampled, although unrecorded immune exposures were likely present. The donor was CMV seronegative and belonged to the group of 352 seronegative cohort members. A peripheral blood sample was collected from each donor, and TCR beta sequencing was performed on peripheral blood mononuclear cells. The Qiagen DNeasy Blood Extraction Kit was used to extract genomic DNA from the blood cell samples. About this clone: Its antigen is unknown.

This TCR derives from a man aged 35-49 years in good health and CMV-seronegative. This chain is built from TRBV29-1 and TRBJ2-2; the D region possibly corresponds to TRBD2 (6 bases align). Sequencing was done on a sample of PBMCs. Read as DNA, the sequence is TGCAGCGTTTCCCGGGGGTACACCGGGGAGCTGTTTTTT. Translated, it gives CSVSRGYTGELFF.